What follows are 32 T cell receptor beta chains derived from one specimen sequenced in a study of vaccination and CD4 T cells after COVID-19. These receptors lack a known antigen. Cultured CD4+ T-cell DNA underwent Oncomine TCR Beta short-read sequencing. TCRdb passed the PCR reads through MiXCR, listing each CDR3 protein once. The sample lists around 15,000 distinct CDR3 sequences, 35% to 50% occurring once. Treatment: roughly 10-day PBMC culture with coronavirus spike peptide pools or control peptides (ViraFEST assay). Material: CD4+ T cells from blood, cultured in vitro, obtained after SARS-CoV-2 vaccination. The receptors were sampled from a human donor who had recovered from COVID-19.

The CDR3 reads CASTQGETQYF. Written as DNA, the CDR3 is TGTGCCAGCACCCAGGGAGAGACCCAGTACTTC. The J gene is TRBJ2-5, the V gene TRBV2; a possible D gene is TRBD1 (5 bases). The CDR3 covers 11 residues. V was trimmed by 7 bases and J by 4 bases, leaving 7 bases between them. CDR1 and CDR2 from the germline V gene are SNHLY and FYNNEI. Together with reference TRBV2 and TRBJ2-5, the CDR3 gives the full variable domain: EPEVTQTPSHQVTQMGQEVILRCVPISNHLYFYWYRQILGQKVEFLVSFYNNEISEKSEIFDDQFSVERPDGSNFTLKIRSTKLEDSAMYFCASTQGETQYFGPGTRLLVL.

This clonotype was seen more than once but under ten times. V is TRBV2 and J is TRBJ1-3; the D gene is possibly TRBD1 (5 bases). Trimming left V 10 bases short and J 0 bases short, with 13 bases between. CDR3 length: 14 residues. CDR1 and CDR2 from the germline V gene are SNHLY and FYNNEI. This CDR3 is CAIDSDPSGNTIYF. CDR3 in DNA: TGTGCCATCGACAGCGATCCCTCTGGAAACACCATATATTTT.

A word on this clonotype: A junction boundary mismatches the germline segment, possibly from a read error. The chain joins TRBV20-1 to TRBJ1-5; 9 bases match TRBD1. The CDR3 is made up of 14 amino acids. Germline V gene lookup returns CDR1 DFQATT and CDR2 SNEGSKA (reference sequence). This CDR3 is CNARHGTGYQPQHF. DNA of the CDR3: TGCAATGCTAGGCATGGGACAGGGTATCAGCCCCAGCATTTT.

CDR3: CASGNIAGEVTDTQYF. The DNA of the CDR3 is TGTGCCAGCGGGAACATAGCGGGAGAGGTCACAGATACGCAGTATTTT. The chain joins TRBV11-2 to TRBJ2-3; 9 nucleotides align to TRBD2. The V segment lost 8 bases and the J segment 2 bases; nucleotides outside the gene matches: 11. Germline V gene lookup returns CDR1 SGHAT and CDR2 FQNNGV. The CDR3 runs to 16 residues.

The CDR3 sequence is CSAETDGLYGYTF. CDR3 DNA: TGCAGTGCTGAGACGGATGGCCTCTATGGCTACACCTTC. V and J are TRBV20-1 and TRBJ1-2; D is unresolved. Trimming removed 5 bases from V and 4 bases from J, with 14 bases in between. The CDR3 covers 13 residues. CDR1 and CDR2 from the germline V gene are DFQATT and SNEGSKA (reference sequence).

This clonotype was observed a few times. The chain is built from TRBV6-1 and TRBJ2-1; no clear D. Per germline, CDR1 MNHNS and CDR2 SASEGT. V lost 4 bases and J 6 bases, leaving 7 bases between the germline ends. This CDR3 has 12 amino acids. This CDR3 reads CASSGSTNEQFF. In nucleotides, the CDR3 is TGTGCCAGCAGTGGGAGTACCAATGAGCAGTTCTTC.

On this clonotype itself: One end of the junction fails to match germline, which may point to a read error. The genes are TRBV6-4 and TRBJ2-1, with 14 positions matching TRBD2. CDR1 is MRHNA, CDR2 SNTAGT, per germline. This CDR3 has 15 amino acids. The CDR3 nucleotides are TGTGCCAGCTGTGACGGGACTAGCGGGAGCAATGAGCAGTTCTTC. Encoded protein: CASCDGTSGSNEQFF.

Concerning this clonotype itself: One junction end disagrees with the germline gene, perhaps due to a read error. This rearrangement joins TRBV6-4 to TRBJ2-7; TRBD2 is a possible D gene (5 bases). The CDR3 spans 14 residues. CDR1 MRHNA and CDR2 SNTAGT come from the germline V gene. This CDR3 reads CVSSEEADSYEQYF. CDR3 nucleotide sequence: TGTGTCAGCAGTGAGGAGGCTGACTCCTACGAGCAGTACTTC.

This clonotype was counted between two and nine times. The rearrangement links TRBV20-1 to TRBJ2-7; TRBD1 matches at 8 bases. Germline CDR1 is DFQATT and CDR2 is SNEGSKA (reference sequence). This CDR3 spans 15 amino acids. After removal of 6 bases from V and 0 bases from J, the junction contained 10 bases not matched to a gene. The CDR3 sequence is CSASAGQGPSYEQYF. The CDR3 DNA follows: TGCAGTGCAAGTGCAGGACAGGGCCCCTCCTACGAGCAGTACTTC.

The chain couples TRBV6-2 or TRBV6-3 to TRBJ2-2; 8 bases map to TRBD1. CDR1 MNHEY and CDR2 SVGEGT come from the germline V gene. V trimming: 5 bases; J trimming: 0 bases; junction bases outside the gene matches: 2. The CDR3 extends over 15 amino acids. CDR3 DNA sequence: TGTGCCAGCAGTCGGACAGGGACGAACACCGGGGAGCTGTTTTTT. This translates into CASSRTGTNTGELFF.

This clonotype was counted a few times. This chain joins TRBV30 and TRBJ2-5, with TRBD1 as a possible D gene (6 bases). The length of the CDR3 is 14 residues. Per germline, CDR1 GTSNPN and CDR2 SVGIG (reference sequence). V was pared by 1 base and J by 4 bases, with 13 bases between. DNA for the CDR3: TGTGCCTGGAGTGCCCAGGGGATTGTAGAGACCCAGTACTTC. This sequence encodes CAWSAQGIVETQYF.

This clonotype was picked up a small number of times. This chain uses TRBV19 with TRBJ1-1; 8 nucleotides agree with TRBD1. Losses at the gene ends were 6 bases for V and 4 bases for J; bases not matched to a gene: 4. The CDR3 runs 13 residues. Germline CDR1 reads LNHDA; CDR2 reads SQIVND (reference sequence). The CDR3 coding sequence is TGTGCCAGTAGCAGGGGGCCGGGCACTGAAGCTTTCTTT. It specifies CASSRGPGTEAFF.

This clonotype was seen only a few times. V gene TRBV15 combines with J gene TRBJ2-3, with 12 bases identical to TRBD1. The CDR3 spans 16 residues. The germline CDR1 and CDR2 sequences are LNHNV and YYDKDF (reference sequence). After removal of 3 bases from V and 4 bases from J, the junction contained 5 bases not matched to a gene. The CDR3 protein is CATSRAGQGAADTQYF. In DNA form, the CDR3 reads TGTGCCACCAGCAGGGCGGGACAGGGGGCGGCAGATACGCAGTATTTT.

This clonotype came up a few times. This sequence joins TRBV6-1 and TRBJ2-7; 10 nucleotides agree with TRBD2. The V gene's germline CDR1 is MNHNS and CDR2 SASEGT. The CDR3 is made up of 15 amino acids. V gave up 4 bases and J gave up 5 bases; unmatched junction bases: 8. The CDR3 bases are TGTGCCAGCAGTGTTCTAGCGGGAGTGTGGAACGAGCAGTACTTC. Amino acid sequence: CASSVLAGVWNEQYF.

The chain recombines TRBV7-8 with TRBJ2-2; D possibly corresponds to TRBD2 (6 bases). Trimming left V 2 bases short and J 4 bases short, with 14 bases between. Germline V CDR1 and CDR2: SGHVS, FQNEAQ. The CDR3 has 16 residues. DNA of the CDR3: TGTGCCAGCAGCTTACTCGGGAGAGACTCCACCGGGGAGCTGTTTTTT. It translates to CASSLLGRDSTGELFF.

This clonotype was counted a few times. J is TRBJ2-6 and V is TRBV28; D ambiguous. V lost 4 bases, J lost 0 bases, and 7 bases lay in between. Germline V gene sequence: CDR1 MDHEN, CDR2 SYDVKM. This CDR3 has 15 residues. The CDR3, as DNA: TGTGCCAGCAGTTCACACAGCTCTGGGGCCAACGTCCTGACTTTC. Amino acid sequence: CASSSHSSGANVLTF.

The chain combines TRBV12-3 or TRBV12-4 with TRBJ2-3, with TRBD2 matching 16 bases. CDR3 length equals 19 residues. The ends lost 4 bases at V and 4 bases at J; junction bases unmatched: 11. The CDR3 region is CASSSSGTSGRAGADTQYF. The CDR3, as DNA: TGTGCCAGCAGTTCTTCCGGGACTAGCGGGAGGGCCGGTGCAGATACGCAGTATTTT.

This clonotype was found a few times. The chain employs TRBV2 and TRBJ2-7; 13 bases map to TRBD2. V shed 9 bases and J 6 bases; nucleotides not matched to a gene: 5. The CDR3 is made up of 13 amino acids. Germline lookup yields CDR1 SNHLY and CDR2 FYNNEI. CDR3 protein: CARGTSGTREQYF. The DNA of the CDR3 is TGTGCCAGGGGGACTAGCGGGACGCGCGAGCAGTACTTC.

The chain links TRBV6-1 to TRBJ1-5; D unresolved. Germline CDR1 reads MNHNS; CDR2 reads SASEGT. Deletions cut 4 bases from V and 6 bases from J, with 10 bases between. The CDR3 is 13 amino acids. DNA for the CDR3: TGTGCCAGCAGTGCGCAGGAGGGTCAGCCCCAGCATTTT. Encoded protein: CASSAQEGQPQHF.

This chain uses TRBV27 with TRBJ2-1; 10 bases line up with TRBD2. In germline, CDR1 is MNHEY, CDR2 SMNVEV (reference sequence). The CDR3 spans 16 residues. The junction had 14 bases not matched to a gene; V was cut back by 7 bases and J by 8 bases. CDR3 DNA sequence: TGTGCCAGCACCTCTTCTAGCGGGAGCTGGTTCTATGAGCAGTTCTTC. Its protein product is CASTSSSGSWFYEQFF.

The genes are TRBV2 and TRBJ2-7; no clear D. Germline CDR1 and CDR2: SNHLY and FYNNEI. CDR3 size: 11 residues. The CDR3 loop is CAGRSSYEQYF. Written as DNA, the CDR3 is TGTGCAGGCCGTAGCTCCTACGAGCAGTACTTC.

The DNA for the CDR3 is TGTGCCACCAGCCTAGGGGGCGTGTTATTGGGTCAGTACTTC. Translating it yields CATSLGGVLLGQYF. This sequence joins TRBV15 and TRBJ2-4; the match to TRBD1 covers 7 bases. This CDR3 contains 14 residues. The V gene end was trimmed by 5 bases and the J gene end by 12 bases; junction bases not matched to a gene: 13. From germline, CDR1 is LNHNV and CDR2 YYDKDF (reference sequence). The entire variable domain, with the rest obtained from reference TRBV15 and TRBJ2-4, is as follows: DAMVIQNPRYQVTQFGKPVTLSCSQTLNHNVMYWYQQKSSQAPKLLFHYYDKDFNNEADTPDNFQSRRPNTSFCFLDIRSPGLGDTAMYLCATSLGGVLLGQYFGAGTRLSVL.

The V and J genes are TRBV3-1 and TRBJ2-3; D is unclear. The V and J ends lost 5 bases and 9 bases respectively, with 15 bases between them. This CDR3 has 13 amino acids. Per germline, CDR1 LGHDT and CDR2 YNNKEL (reference sequence). In DNA form, the CDR3 reads TGTGCCAGCAGCTGGGCAGAGTCAAAAACGCAGTATTTT. This codes for CASSWAESKTQYF.

This clonotype came up a few times. This chain links TRBV11-2 with TRBJ1-1, with 9 bases aligning to TRBD1. Germline CDR1 is SGHAT and CDR2 is FQNNGV. There are 15 residues in the CDR3. J was trimmed by 7 bases and V by 5 bases; bases with no gene match: 11. For the CDR3, the DNA is TGTGCCAGCAGCACACTCTGGGACAGGGTGATTGAAGCTTTCTTT. Residues: CASSTLWDRVIEAFF.

This sequence joins TRBV20-1 and TRBJ2-1, with 10 bases aligning to TRBD2. In germline, CDR1 is DFQATT, CDR2 SNEGSKA (reference sequence). Trimming took 5 bases from V and 4 from J; bases not matched to a gene: 11. This CDR3 spans 16 amino acids. CDR3 residues: CSAPKLSSGSYNEQFF. The DNA of the CDR3 is TGCAGTGCTCCAAAATTGTCTAGCGGGAGTTACAATGAGCAGTTCTTC.

The V call is TRBV5-4, the J call TRBJ2-6; 8 bases match TRBD1. The CDR3 has 18 amino acids. Looked up from germline, CDR1 is SGHNT and CDR2 is YYREEE (reference sequence). With 4 bases clipped from V and 0 bases from J, the junction kept 9 bases outside the gene matches. The CDR3 nucleotides read TGTGCCAGCAGCCCGGCAGGACAGGGCACCTCTGGGGCCAACGTCCTGACTTTC. Translation gives CASSPAGQGTSGANVLTF. Supplemented by reference TRBV5-4 and TRBJ2-6, the full variable domain reads ETGVTQSPTHLIKTRGQQVTLRCSSQSGHNTVSWYQQALGQGPQFIFQYYREEENGRGNFPPRFSGLQFPNYSSELNVNALELDDSALYLCASSPAGQGTSGANVLTFGAGSRLTVL.

The sample holds a few counts of this clonotype. The genes are TRBV20-1 and TRBJ1-1; D may be TRBD1 (6 bases). V shed 1 base and J shed 1 base, with 10 bases lying between them. The germline V gene has CDR1 DFQATT and CDR2 SNEGSKA (reference sequence). This CDR3 contains 14 residues. CDR3 amino acids: CSARAGAPNTEAFF. CDR3 nucleotides: TGCAGTGCTAGAGCGGGGGCTCCGAACACTGAAGCTTTCTTT.

V and J are TRBV6-5 and TRBJ1-1, with D unclear. The CDR3 runs to 13 residues. With 4 bases removed from V and 8 bases from J, the gap between germline ends came to 14 bases. Germline CDR1 is MNHEY and CDR2 is SVGAGI. The DNA of the CDR3 is TGTGCCAGCAGTTCCTTGTCGGCGGCAGAAGCTTTCTTT. Translated, it gives CASSSLSAAEAFF.

This clonotype was seen a handful of times. The chain carries TRBV20-1 and TRBJ2-3, with 11 bases identical to TRBD2. Germline CDR1 and CDR2: DFQATT and SNEGSKA (reference sequence). CDR3 size: 16 residues. V was clipped by 2 bases and J by 4 bases; unmatched bases: 8. CDR3 region: CSARKQLAGVADTQYF. CDR3 coding DNA: TGCAGTGCTAGAAAACAACTAGCGGGAGTAGCAGATACGCAGTATTTT.

This clonotype was found a few times. V gene TRBV25-1 combines with J gene TRBJ1-1, with a weak D call TRBD1 (5 bases). The CDR3 is 15 residues long. Germline values: CDR1 MGHDK, CDR2 SYGVNS. Trimming removed 6 bases from V and 1 base from J, with 15 bases in between. The DNA for the CDR3 is TGTGCCAGCAGCTCAGCCCGACAGCGGAACACTGAAGCTTTCTTT. Protein sequence: CASSSARQRNTEAFF.

The V call is TRBV20-1, the J call TRBJ1-1; no firm D call. Trimming left V 6 bases short and J 5 bases short, with 13 bases between. Germline V gives CDR1 DFQATT, CDR2 SNEGSKA (reference sequence). There are 12 residues in the CDR3. The CDR3 here is CSAQKEGTEAFF. The CDR3 nucleotides read TGCAGTGCCCAAAAGGAGGGAACTGAAGCTTTCTTT.

The chain links TRBV12-3 or TRBV12-4 to TRBJ2-7; a weak D match, TRBD1 (6 bases). CDR3 size: 15 residues. V lost 5 bases and J 1 base, leaving 15 bases between the germline ends. The CDR3 loop is CASSAPGHKSYEQYF. The CDR3, as DNA: TGTGCCAGCAGTGCTCCGGGACATAAGTCCTACGAGCAGTACTTC.